This TCR beta chain was identified during a study of immune heterogeneity within non-small cell lung tumors. A first 10-cycle multiplex round used 32 V-gene and 13 J-gene primers on TCR beta CDR3. Each CDR3 protein gets one entry after TCRdb re-called the multiplex PCR reads with MiXCR. The data contain over 10,000 distinct CDR3 sequences, 23% of them singletons. This CDR3 has 16 residues. V was pared by 1 base and J by 5 bases, with 12 bases between. Looked up from germline, CDR1 is MGHDK and CDR2 is SYGVNS. The authors used around 590 ng of bulk tumor genomic DNA per sample as template. In surgery, several biopsies were collected from each primary tumor at widely spaced sites. Patients underwent curative surgery for non-small cell lung cancer (untreated and newly diagnosed). This clonotype was seen ten or more times.

Sequenced sample: lung tumor tissue. The source of this sequence is a man in his forties or fifties with non-small cell lung cancer. The chain employs TRBV25-1 and TRBJ2-6; D is perhaps TRBD1 (6 bases). In DNA, the CDR3 is TGTGCCAGCAGTGAATCACGACAGGCAAGGGCCAACGTCCTGACTTTC. Its protein product is CASSESRQARANVLTF. Complete variable domain (other parts from reference TRBV25-1 and TRBJ2-6): EADIYQTPRYLVIGTGKKITLECSQTMGHDKMYWYQQDPGMELHLIHYSYGVNSTEKGDLSSESTVSRIRTEHFPLTLESARPSHTSQYLCASSESRQARANVLTFGAGSRLTVL.